The rows below give T cell receptor beta chains drawn from one sample of a study of blood T cell repertoires in COVID-19. Produced via immunoSEQ multiplex PCR; TCRdb's table is partial and in-frame only. The sample shows more than 85,000 clones, roughly 89% of them seen only once. Sequenced sample: peripheral blood. These receptors came from a man aged 70 or older with acute or convalescent COVID-19. The CDR3 runs from the conserved cysteine through the conserved F or W. D genes are given only for firm matches. Size values are once, few and many counts, or a class for expanded clones, and some rows have none.

TRBJ2-7	TRBV24-1	-	-	TGTGCCACCAGTGATGAAGGTCCGGAGGGCGAGCAGTACTTC	CATSDEGPEGEQYF
TRBJ2-7	TRBV11-3	-	-	TGTGCCAGCAGCATAAAGGGGGGGGGTGGATACGAGCAGTACTTC	CASSIKGGGGYEQYF
TRBJ2-1	TRBV2	-	-	TGTGCCAGCAGTTCACCCCGGGACTGGGTTAACAATGAGCAGTTCTTC	CASSSPRDWVNNEQFF
TRBJ1-2	TRBV15	-	TRBD1	TGTGCCACCAGCAGTCCCGGGACAGGGGGCGGCTATGGCTACACCTTC	CATSSPGTGGGYGYTF
TRBJ2-1	TRBV5-1	once	TRBD2	TGCGCCAGCAGCCCAACTAGCGGGGGGGCCTATGAGCAGTTCTTC	CASSPTSGGAYEQFF
TRBJ1-4	TRBV15	-	TRBD1	TGTGCCACCAGCACAAACCCGGGACAGCCACCGAGTGAAAAACTGTTTTTT	CATSTNPGQPPSEKLFF
TRBJ2-7	TRBV6-5	-	-	TGTGCCAGCAGTTACTCGACACTGTGGAGGAACGAGCAGTACTTC	CASSYSTLWRNEQYF
TRBJ2-5	TRBV7-9	-	TRBD1	TGTGCCAGCAGCTCGGGACAGGGCCCGCAAGAGACCCAGTACTTC	CASSSGQGPQETQYF
TRBJ2-3	TRBV9	-	TRBD2	TGTGCCAGCAGCGTTAGGGACTACCTAGATACGCAGTATTTT	CASSVRDYLDTQYF
TRBJ2-5	TRBV19	once	TRBD2	TGTGCCAGTAGTTGGAGGAGGACTAGCGGACAAGAGACCCAGTACTTC	CASSWRRTSGQETQYF
TRBJ1-2	TRBV7-2	-	-	TGTGCCAGCAGTTTATTCCAGAACTATGGCTACACCTTC	CASSLFQNYGYTF
TRBJ2-5	TRBV12-3/TRBV12-4	-	-	TGTGCCAGCAGCCGGGACACCCAAGAGACCCAGTACTTC	CASSRDTQETQYF
TRBJ1-4	TRBV2	-	-	TGTGCCAGTGACAGTCCCCCTGAAAAACTGTTTTTT	CASDSPPEKLFF
TRBJ1-1	TRBV5-1	-	TRBD1	TGCGCCAGCAGCTCAGGGACAGGGCAAACTGAAGCTTTCTTT	CASSSGTGQTEAFF
TRBJ2-4	TRBV11-3	-	-	TGTGCCAGCAGTCCAGGACACCGACTAGCCAAAAACATTCAGTACTTC	CASSPGHRLAKNIQYF
TRBJ1-5	TRBV30	-	-	TGTGCCTGGAGTGTAGGGGGGCCCCAGCATTTT	CAWSVGGPQHF
TRBJ1-1	TRBV5-1	-	-	TGCGCCAGCAGCTTGGGGACAGCCAAGAACACTGAAGCTTTCTTT	CASSLGTAKNTEAFF
TRBJ2-1	TRBV7-9	-	-	TGTGCCAGCAACAGACCTGAGGGCAATGAGCAGTTCTTC	CASNRPEGNEQFF
TRBJ1-4	TRBV18	-	TRBD1	TGTGCCAGCTCTTTACAGGGGCGGACTAATGAAAAACTGTTTTTT	CASSLQGRTNEKLFF
TRBJ2-5	TRBV7-3	-	TRBD2	TGTGCCAGCAGCATGCTGGGAGGGGACCAAGAGACCCAGTACTTC	CASSMLGGDQETQYF
TRBJ1-3	TRBV5-1	-	TRBD1	TGCGCCAGCCGCAGGGGGAGCTCTGGAAACACCATATATTTT	CASRRGSSGNTIYF
TRBJ1-6	TRBV5-1	-	TRBD1	TGCGCCAGCAGCTCACAGGGGAGCTCCTATAATTCACCCCTCCACTTT	CASSSQGSSYNSPLHF
TRBJ1-3	TRBV29-1	-	-	TGCAGCTTCTCCGGGACTTCGGGAAACACCATATATTTT	CSFSGTSGNTIYF
TRBJ2-6	TRBV5-1	-	-	TGCGCCAGCAGCTTGAGGACACCTGGAAACTCTGGGGCCAACGTCCTGACTTTC	CASSLRTPGNSGANVLTF
TRBJ1-1	TRBV21-1	-	-	TGTGCCAGCAGCAAAGTTGGCGGGTGGTACGCTGAAGCTTTCTTT	CASSKVGGWYAEAFF
TRBJ1-2	TRBV21-1	-	-	TGTGCCAGCAGACACCCTGGGGGGGACTATGGCTACACCTTC	CASRHPGGDYGYTF
TRBJ1-5	TRBV30	-	-	TGTGCCTGGGGCGCGGGAGGAAGCAATCAGCCCCAGCATTTT	CAWGAGGSNQPQHF
TRBJ2-5	TRBV4-1	-	TRBD2	TGCGCCAGCAGCCGTCAGAGGGCTAGCGGGGATTCCCCCCAAGAGACCCAGTACTTC	CASSRQRASGDSPQETQYF
TRBJ1-2	TRBV5-4	few	-	TGTGCCAGCAGTCTACCCCTACGAAATGGCTACACCTTC	CASSLPLRNGYTF
TRBJ1-2	TRBV18	-	-	TGTGCCAGCTCACCAAGTTCCCGAGACTATGGCTACACCTTC	CASSPSSRDYGYTF
TRBJ2-7	TRBV12-5	-	TRBD2	TGTGCTAGTGGTTTGCAAGGACTAGCGGGAGGTGACTACGAGCAGTACTTC	CASGLQGLAGGDYEQYF
TRBJ1-5	TRBV6-2/TRBV6-3	-	-	TGTGCCAGCAGTTGGACACCACATCAGCCCCAGCATTTT	CASSWTPHQPQHF
TRBJ1-2	TRBV28	-	TRBD1	TGTGCCACCGACAGGGACTATGGCTACACCTTC	CATDRDYGYTF
TRBJ2-5	TRBV30	-	TRBD2	TGTGCCTGGAGTGGAGGACTAGAACAAGAGACCCAGTACTTC	CAWSGGLEQETQYF
TRBJ1-2	TRBV5-6	-	-	TGTGCCAGCAGCTTGTATAGTGGCTACACCTTC	CASSLYSGYTF
TRBJ2-7	TRBV13	-	TRBD2	TGTGCCAGCAGCTTATTTAGCGGGGCCTACGAGCAGTACTTC	CASSLFSGAYEQYF
TRBJ2-7	TRBV7-8	-	-	TGTGCCAGCAGCCCGGAGGGTCGTGAGCAGTACTTC	CASSPEGREQYF
TRBJ1-1	TRBV19	once	TRBD1	TGTGCCAGTAGTACCACAGGGGGCGAAGCTTTCTTT	CASSTTGGEAFF
TRBJ1-2	TRBV5-1	-	-	TGCGCCAGCAGCTCAAGCGGGGGGGCTAACTATGGCTACACCTTC	CASSSSGGANYGYTF
TRBJ1-5	TRBV3-1/TRBV3-2	few	-	TGTGCCAGCAGCCAGAGTACCAATCAGCCCCAGCATTTT	CASSQSTNQPQHF
TRBJ1-5	TRBV3-1/TRBV3-2	-	-	TGTGCCAGCAGCCAAGATTTAAATCAGCCCCAGCATTTT	CASSQDLNQPQHF
TRBJ1-1	TRBV19	-	TRBD1	TGTGCCAGTAGCGTTTCGGGACAGGGAAACACTGAAGCTTTCTTT	CASSVSGQGNTEAFF
TRBJ1-4	TRBV6-5	-	-	TGTGCCAGCAGCTCCTTTGCGACAGCTAGAGAAAAACTGTTTTTT	CASSSFATAREKLFF
TRBJ1-1	TRBV15	-	TRBD1	TGTGCCACCAGCAGAAATCAGGGGGGTGAAGCTTTCTTT	CATSRNQGGEAFF
TRBJ1-2	TRBV11-2	-	-	TGTGCCAGCAGGGGCGGGGGGACAATCAACTATGGCTACACCTTC	CASRGGGTINYGYTF